These 18 T cell receptor beta chains share one sample of origin, sequenced in a study of Ad26.COV2.S vaccination and SARS-CoV-2 variants. Regarding treatment: 15 to 20 received Ad26.COV2.S at low or high dose, single or two shots; about 5 received placebo; per-sample allocation not given. After the first vaccine or placebo injection, samples were drawn on day 63. Method: immunoSEQ multiplex PCR; TCRdb's copy keeps in-frame clones and lacks some. Among fewer than 600,000 clones listed, about 89% were seen once. The source was peripheral blood, collected in a trial of Ad26.COV2.S vaccine versus placebo. The receptors were sampled from a person between 18 and 59 years old who received the Ad26.COV2.S COVID-19 vaccine or a placebo.

V and J are TRBV3-1 (or the pseudogene TRBV3-2) and TRBJ1-2; D not certain. The CDR3 has 14 amino acids. The V end was cut by 1 base, the J end by 0 bases, with 6 bases between. CDR1 is LGHDT and CDR2 is YNNKEL in the germline V gene (reference sequence). The CDR3 here is CASSQVNSNYGYTF. CDR3 DNA sequence: TGTGCCAGCAGCCAAGTCAATTCTAACTATGGCTACACCTTC.

The chain carries TRBV6-1 and TRBJ2-7; the match to TRBD2 covers 7 bases. Germline CDR1 is MNHNS and CDR2 is SASEGT. The CDR3 runs to 14 residues. V lost 1 base, J lost 3 bases, and 3 bases stayed unmatched. This chain's CDR3 is CASSEGTRDYEQYF. CDR3 nucleotide sequence: TGTGCCAGCAGTGAAGGGACTAGGGACTACGAGCAGTACTTC.

The V gene is TRBV30, the J gene TRBJ2-1; the D gene is possibly TRBD1 (6 bases). Germline V gene sequence: CDR1 GTSNPN, CDR2 SVGIG (reference sequence). The CDR3 is made up of 16 amino acids. V was shortened by 2 bases and J by 5 bases, with 19 bases between the two germline ends. The CDR3 DNA is TGTGCCTGGAGTTTAATAGGGGGACGGTGGAACAATGAGCAGTTCTTC. It specifies CAWSLIGGRWNNEQFF.

The genes are TRBV6-2 or TRBV6-3 and TRBJ2-1; TRBD2 matches 7 bases. This CDR3 contains 16 residues. V was clipped by 0 bases and J by 7 bases; unmatched bases: 9. The germline CDR1 and CDR2 sequences are MNHEY and SVGEGT. DNA for the CDR3: TGTGCCAGCAGTTACTCTTATGGCGGGGGAAGAAATGAGCAGTTCTTC. Its translation is CASSYSYGGGRNEQFF.

The chain couples TRBV2 to TRBJ1-1; no clear D. The V gene's germline CDR1 is SNHLY and CDR2 FYNNEI. Deletions cut 6 bases from V and 1 base from J, with 18 bases between. This CDR3 comprises 16 residues. CDR3: CASSETQRPRNTEAFF. The CDR3 DNA follows: TGTGCCAGCAGCGAAACCCAACGCCCAAGGAACACTGAAGCTTTCTTT.

The CDR3 loop is CASSESTQGPNTGELFF. DNA for the CDR3: TGCGCCAGCAGTGAGTCGACACAGGGACCGAACACCGGGGAGCTGTTTTTT. The rearrangement joins TRBV10-1 to TRBJ2-2; perhaps TRBD1 as D (6 bases). The germline V and J ends were trimmed by 0 bases and 0 bases, with 11 bases remaining between them. CDR1 WNHNN and CDR2 SYGVQD come from the germline V gene (reference sequence). The CDR3 runs to 17 residues.

A remark on this clone: Other DNA variants within this sample encode the same CDR3. CDR3 nucleotide sequence: TGCAGTGCCCGACAAGACTATGGCTACACCTTC. It is translated as CSARQDYGYTF. The chain recombines TRBV20-1 with TRBJ1-2; no reliable D call. Germline CDR1 is DFQATT and CDR2 is SNEGSKA (reference sequence). The CDR3 length is 11 residues. V was trimmed by 6 bases and J by 3 bases, leaving 8 bases between them.

The J gene is TRBJ1-5, the V gene TRBV2, with TRBD1 matching 8 bases. This CDR3 is built from 15 residues. V shed 4 bases, J shed 7 bases, and the junction held 9 bases outside the gene matches. Looked up from germline, CDR1 is SNHLY and CDR2 is FYNNEI. The DNA of the CDR3 is TGTGCCAGCAGTGCCGGACAGGGAAGAGGACAGCCCCAGCATTTT. Its translation is CASSAGQGRGQPQHF.

The chain recombines TRBV6-5 with TRBJ1-1, with D unclear. CDR1 is MNHEY and CDR2 is SVGAGI in the germline V gene. V was clipped by 8 bases and J by 0 bases, with 16 bases between them. The length of the CDR3 is 15 residues. The CDR3 DNA sequence: TGTGCCAGCCATAAAGGCGACCCGATGAACACTGAAGCTTTCTTT. It translates to CASHKGDPMNTEAFF.

In this sample, this clone turned up once. The chain has TRBV7-9 and TRBJ2-7; 9 nucleotides match TRBD1. The V gene's germline CDR1 is SEHNR and CDR2 FQNEAQ (reference sequence). The CDR3 has 14 residues. V shed 1 base and J 5 bases; nucleotides not matched to a gene: 3. This chain's CDR3 is CASSLGDRGNEQYF. The CDR3 DNA sequence: TGTGCCAGCAGCTTAGGCGACAGGGGGAACGAGCAGTACTTC.

CDR3 in DNA: TGCGCCACCCAGGACAGGGTGGTCCCCCGGGTGATCCAGCCCCAGCATTTT. This gives the protein CATQDRVVPRVIQPQHF. The chain is built from TRBV5-1 and TRBJ1-5, with 8 bases aligning to TRBD1. Germline values: CDR1 SGHRS, CDR2 YFSETQ. The CDR3 spans 17 residues. The V segment lost 9 bases and the J segment 7 bases; nucleotides outside the gene matches: 21.

This clone was seen only once. The chain joins TRBV9 to TRBJ2-2; 12 positions agree with TRBD2. The V and J ends lost 3 bases and 4 bases, in that order; junction bases with no gene match: 1. Germline-derived CDR1 and CDR2 are SGDLS and YYNGEE. The CDR3 sequence is 15 residues long. CDR3: CASSATSGSTGELFF. The CDR3 DNA follows: TGTGCCAGCAGCGCGACTAGCGGGAGCACCGGGGAGCTGTTTTTT.

The chain is built from TRBV7-9 and TRBJ2-1; 9 bases agree with TRBD2. Losses at the gene ends were 5 bases for V and 7 bases for J; bases not matched to a gene: 12. CDR1 and CDR2 (germline): SEHNR, FQNEAQ (reference sequence). The CDR3 length is 16 residues. In DNA form, the CDR3 reads TGTGCCAGCAGCACAGGAAAAGCGGGAGGCCGGAATGAGCAGTTCTTC. Its translation is CASSTGKAGGRNEQFF.

The chain recombines TRBV6-5 with TRBJ2-3, with D maybe TRBD2 (5 bases). V was shortened by 6 bases and J by 6 bases, with 10 bases between the two germline ends. Per the germline V gene, CDR1 is MNHEY and CDR2 is SVGAGI. The CDR3 has 12 residues. The CDR3 loop reads CASRTITDTQYF. CDR3 sequence (DNA): TGTGCCAGCAGGACTATTACCGATACGCAGTATTTT.

This chain connects TRBV3-1 (or the pseudogene TRBV3-2) to TRBJ2-1, with 13 bases matching TRBD2. The CDR3 sequence is 14 residues long. Germline values: CDR1 LGHDT, CDR2 YNNKEL (reference sequence). V was clipped by 8 bases and J by 10 bases; unmatched bases: 8. In DNA, the CDR3 is TGTGCCAGCGGGACTAGCGGGGTCATCGGGGAGCAGTTCTTC. Encoded protein: CASGTSGVIGEQFF.

V is TRBV9 and J is TRBJ1-2, with 7 positions matching TRBD1. Germline assignment: CDR1 SGDLS and CDR2 YYNGEE. V gave up 7 bases and J gave up 3 bases; unmatched junction bases: 9. The CDR3 totals 14 residues. CDR3 sequence: CASGRQGRDYGYTF. For the CDR3, the DNA is TGTGCCAGCGGGAGACAGGGAAGGGACTATGGCTACACCTTC.

This clone appeared a single time. The CDR3 reads CASSYLFHEQFF. Here the CDR3 DNA reads TGTGCCAGCAGTTACCTTTTCCATGAGCAGTTCTTC. V usage is TRBV7-8 and J usage is TRBJ2-1; D not resolved. The CDR3 has 12 amino acids. Germline assignment: CDR1 SGHVS and CDR2 FQNEAQ. V was cut by 6 bases and J by 8 bases, with 11 bases left in between.

This chain joins TRBV21-1 and TRBJ2-7; the DNA was not compared with TRBD1, the D call given in the table. TRBV21-1 is a pseudogene. The CDR3 is 19 residues long. The chain's CDR3 is CASSKANDTIGDTAYEQYF. The DNA of the CDR3 is TGTGCCAGCAGCAAAGCGAATGACACGATAGGGGACACAGCCTACGAGCAGTACTTC.